This T cell receptor (beta chain) was captured by sequencing in a study of OX40 agonist ivuxolimab in advanced cancers. This clone appeared a single time. This CDR3 is 14 amino acids long. Looked up from germline, CDR1 is SGHTA and CDR2 is FQGNSA. Trimming took 1 base from V and 5 from J; bases not matched to a gene: 3. Sequenced by immunoSEQ multiplex PCR; TCRdb stores in-frame clones only, minus some. The sample yields some 43,000 clones, approximately 88% seen once. The receptor was derived from an adult with an advanced solid tumor such as melanoma, head and neck, liver or kidney cancer. The specimen comprised CD4+ or CD8+ T cells sorted from blood, sampled in a trial of the OX40 agonist ivuxolimab. The chain uses TRBV7-2 and TRBJ2-5; 8 bases align to TRBD1. CDR3 DNA: TGTGCCAGCAGCTTAGACCAGGGGGCCGAGACCCAGTACTTC. Its translation: CASSLDQGAETQYF.